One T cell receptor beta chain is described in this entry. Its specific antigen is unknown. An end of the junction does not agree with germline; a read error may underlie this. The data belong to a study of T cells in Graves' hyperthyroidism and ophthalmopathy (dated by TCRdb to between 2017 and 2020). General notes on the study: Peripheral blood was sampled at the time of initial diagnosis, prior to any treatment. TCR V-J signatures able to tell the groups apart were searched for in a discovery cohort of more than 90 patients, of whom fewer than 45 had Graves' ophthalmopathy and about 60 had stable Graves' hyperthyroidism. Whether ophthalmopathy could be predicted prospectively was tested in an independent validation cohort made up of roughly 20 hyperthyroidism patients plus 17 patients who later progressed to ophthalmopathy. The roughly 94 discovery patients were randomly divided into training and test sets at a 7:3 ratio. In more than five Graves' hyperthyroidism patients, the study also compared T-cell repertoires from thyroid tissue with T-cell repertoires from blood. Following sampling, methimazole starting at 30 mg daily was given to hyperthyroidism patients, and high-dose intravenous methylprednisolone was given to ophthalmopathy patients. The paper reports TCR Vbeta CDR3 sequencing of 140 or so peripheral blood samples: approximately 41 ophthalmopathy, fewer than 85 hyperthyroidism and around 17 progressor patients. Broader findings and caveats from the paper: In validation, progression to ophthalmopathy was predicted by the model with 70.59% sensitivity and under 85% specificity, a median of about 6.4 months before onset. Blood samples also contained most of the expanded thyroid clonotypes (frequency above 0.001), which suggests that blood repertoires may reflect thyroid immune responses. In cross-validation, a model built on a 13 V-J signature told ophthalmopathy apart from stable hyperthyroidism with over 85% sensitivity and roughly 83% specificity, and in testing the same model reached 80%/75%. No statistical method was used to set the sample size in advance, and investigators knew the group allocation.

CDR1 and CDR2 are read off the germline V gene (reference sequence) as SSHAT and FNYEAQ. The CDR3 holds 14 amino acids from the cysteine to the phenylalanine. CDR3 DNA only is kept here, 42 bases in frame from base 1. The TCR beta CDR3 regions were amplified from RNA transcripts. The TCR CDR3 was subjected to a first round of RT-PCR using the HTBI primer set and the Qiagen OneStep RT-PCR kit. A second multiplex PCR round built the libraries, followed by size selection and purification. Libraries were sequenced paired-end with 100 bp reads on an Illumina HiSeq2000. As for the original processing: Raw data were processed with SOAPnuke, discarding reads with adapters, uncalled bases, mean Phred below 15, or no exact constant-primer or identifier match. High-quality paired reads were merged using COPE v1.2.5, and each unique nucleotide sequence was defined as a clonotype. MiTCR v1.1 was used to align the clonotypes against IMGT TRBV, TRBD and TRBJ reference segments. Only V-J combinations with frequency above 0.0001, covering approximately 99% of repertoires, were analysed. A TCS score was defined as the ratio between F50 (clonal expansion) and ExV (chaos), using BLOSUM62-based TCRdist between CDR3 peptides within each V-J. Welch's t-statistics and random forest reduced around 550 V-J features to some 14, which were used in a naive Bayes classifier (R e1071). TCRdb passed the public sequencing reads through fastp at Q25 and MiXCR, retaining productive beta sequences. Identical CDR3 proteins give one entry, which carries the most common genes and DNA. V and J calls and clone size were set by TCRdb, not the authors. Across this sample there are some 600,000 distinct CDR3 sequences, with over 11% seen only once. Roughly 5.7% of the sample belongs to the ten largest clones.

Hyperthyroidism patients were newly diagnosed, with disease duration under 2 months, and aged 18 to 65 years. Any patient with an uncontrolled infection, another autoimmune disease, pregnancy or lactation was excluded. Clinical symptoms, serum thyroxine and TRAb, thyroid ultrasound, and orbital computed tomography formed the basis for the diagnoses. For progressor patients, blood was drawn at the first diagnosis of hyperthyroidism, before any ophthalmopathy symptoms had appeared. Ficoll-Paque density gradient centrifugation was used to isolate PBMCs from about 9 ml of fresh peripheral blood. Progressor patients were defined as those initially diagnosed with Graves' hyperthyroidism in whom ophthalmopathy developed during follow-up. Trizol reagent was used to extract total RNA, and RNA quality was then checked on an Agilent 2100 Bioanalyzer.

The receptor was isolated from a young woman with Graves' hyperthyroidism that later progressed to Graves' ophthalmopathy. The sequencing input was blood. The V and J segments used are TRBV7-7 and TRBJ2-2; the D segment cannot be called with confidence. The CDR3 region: CASSSTWNTGELFF. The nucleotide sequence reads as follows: TGTGCTAGCAGCTCGACCTGGAACACCGGGGAGCTGTTTTTT.